This is a list of T cell receptor beta chains from one sample in a study of T cell responses to AZD1222 COVID-19 vaccine. Produced via immunoSEQ multiplex PCR; TCRdb's table is partial and in-frame only. This sample yields under 95,000 clones, of which 80% to 90% are seen a single time; over 7.5% belongs to the top ten. The starting material was peripheral blood, obtained on day 0 of AZD1222 vaccination. These receptor sequences come from an adult in good health. Both conserved end residues are part of each CDR3. The D gene is left open where the match is weak. Rows may omit the clone size; those that give it use once, few, many or a size class.

>TRBJ2-2|-|TRBV14|-
TGTGCCAGCAGCCCCAGGGTAGCCTTAACAAACACCGGGGAGCTGTTTTTT
CASSPRVALTNTGELFF
>TRBJ2-3|-|TRBV19|TRBD1
TGTGCCACTAAGGACAGGGGGCGCACAGATACGCAGTATTTT
CATKDRGRTDTQYF
>TRBJ1-1|-|TRBV21-1|-
TGTGCCAGCAGCAGGGGAGAAGCTTTCTTT
CASSRGEAFF
>TRBJ1-2|few|TRBV6-1|-
TGTGCCAGCAGTGAAGCGTCCGTTTCTAACTATGGCTACACCTTC
CASSEASVSNYGYTF
>TRBJ2-1|-|TRBV5-1|TRBD1
TGCGCCAGCAGCCGACAGGGTACTGAGCAGTTCTTC
CASSRQGTEQFF
>TRBJ2-7|-|TRBV5-1|TRBD2
TGCGCCAGCAGACAGACTAGCGGGATGTACGAGCAGTACTTC
CASRQTSGMYEQYF
>TRBJ1-2|-|TRBV7-8|-
TGTGCCAGCAGCTTGGGGACCGCGTCCTATGGCTACACCTTC
CASSLGTASYGYTF
>TRBJ2-7|-|TRBV7-8|-
TGTGCCAGCAGCTTTGACGATTCCTACGAGCAGTACTTC
CASSFDDSYEQYF
>TRBJ1-2|few|TRBV14|-
TGTGCCAGCAGCCAAGTTGGGTTCGTCTATGGCTACACCTTC
CASSQVGFVYGYTF
>TRBJ1-1|-|TRBV29-1|-
TGCAGCGTTAGTACAGGAGTCACTGAAGCTTTCTTT
CSVSTGVTEAFF
>TRBJ2-2|few|TRBV10-3|-
TGTGCCATCAGTGAGTCTCATAGCACCGGGGAGCTGTTTTTT
CAISESHSTGELFF
>TRBJ1-3|-|TRBV6-5|-
TGTGCCAGCACCGGGACTGTGGACTCTGGAAACACCATATATTTT
CASTGTVDSGNTIYF
>TRBJ1-2|-|TRBV6-6|TRBD1
TGTGCCAGCAGTCATTATTTTACCGCAGGGGGAGGTGGTGGCTACACCTTC
CASSHYFTAGGGGGYTF
>TRBJ2-7|once|TRBV7-9|-
TGTGCCAGCAGCTTAGGACAGATCAGCCCCTACGAGCAGTACTTC
CASSLGQISPYEQYF
>TRBJ2-7|-|TRBV6-2/TRBV6-3|-
TGTGCCAGCAGTGATAGGGAGGAGCAGTACTTC
CASSDREEQYF
>TRBJ1-2|-|TRBV7-9|-
TGTGCCAGCAGCTTAGGGGACACAATTAGCTATGGCTACACCTTC
CASSLGDTISYGYTF
>TRBJ2-7|once|TRBV14|TRBD1
TGTGCCAGCAGCTCCGGGACAGGGGCCGGAGAGCAGTACTTC
CASSSGTGAGEQYF
>TRBJ1-2|-|TRBV3-1/TRBV3-2|TRBD1
TGTGCCAGCAGCCAAGATAGGCCCGGGACAGGGGTCGGAGGCTACACCTTC
CASSQDRPGTGVGGYTF
>TRBJ1-1|-|TRBV7-9|-
TGTGCCAGCAGCTTAGTGGCGACGGTGAACACTGAAGCTTTCTTT
CASSLVATVNTEAFF
>TRBJ2-1|-|TRBV27|TRBD1
TGTGCCAGCAGTTTATTTTCGACAGGGGGCATGAATGAGCAGTTCTTC
CASSLFSTGGMNEQFF
>TRBJ1-1|-|TRBV28|-
TGTGCCAGCAGGCTTAACACTGAAGCTTTCTTT
CASRLNTEAFF
>TRBJ2-5|-|TRBV11-3|-
TGTGCCAGCAGGCCATCCCAGGGGTACCAAGAGACCCAGTACTTC
CASRPSQGYQETQYF
>TRBJ1-1|-|TRBV7-2|-
TGTGCCAGCAGCCCTCGGACCCAAAGGATTGAAGCTTTCTTT
CASSPRTQRIEAFF
>TRBJ2-2|-|TRBV7-2|-
TGTGCCAGCAGCTTAGCTTGGCAGGCGGCTGGGGAGCTGTTTTTT
CASSLAWQAAGELFF
>TRBJ1-2|-|TRBV10-3|-
TGTGCCATCAGTGCTCGGCGCGGGGACTATGGCTACACCTTC
CAISARRGDYGYTF
>TRBJ2-5|-|TRBV15|TRBD1
TGTGCCACCAGCAGAGATCTTGGACAGGGCACCTATTTCCAAGAGACCCAGTACTTC
CATSRDLGQGTYFQETQYF
>TRBJ2-1|-|TRBV7-3|TRBD2
TGTGCCAGCAGCCAATCGACTAGCGGGATCGACAATGAGCAGTTCTTC
CASSQSTSGIDNEQFF
>TRBJ2-5|-|TRBV24-1|-
TGTGCCACCAGTAGGGTAGGAGAGACCCAGTACTTC
CATSRVGETQYF
>TRBJ2-6|-|TRBV3-1/TRBV3-2|-
TGTGCCAGCAGCCAAGAGCTTGCTGGGGCCAACGTCCTGACTTTC
CASSQELAGANVLTF
>TRBJ1-5|-|TRBV10-3|-
TGTGCCATCAGTGGGGGCCTTCAAGCCCAGCATTTT
CAISGGLQAQHF
>TRBJ1-1|-|TRBV7-2|TRBD1
TGTGCCAGCAGTTACAGGGGCACCATGAACACTGAAGCTTTCTTT
CASSYRGTMNTEAFF
>TRBJ2-1|few|TRBV5-6|-
TGTGCCAGCAGCTTCGACAGGTCAAATGAGCAGTTCTTC
CASSFDRSNEQFF
>TRBJ1-5|-|TRBV15|-
TGTGCCACCAGCAGAGATTACGGGGATCATCAGCCCCAGCATTTT
CATSRDYGDHQPQHF
>TRBJ1-2|-|TRBV28|-
TGTGCCAGCAGTCCTTCCTTGGGCTACACCTTC
CASSPSLGYTF
>TRBJ2-3|-|TRBV28|-
TGTGCCAGCCAGGGGGGGGTAGCCACAGATACGCAGTATTTT
CASQGGVATDTQYF
>TRBJ1-1|-|TRBV5-1|-
TGCGCCAGCAGCCCGCGAGGGGGGGGAACTGAAGCTTTCTTT
CASSPRGGGTEAFF
>TRBJ1-6|-|TRBV25-1|-
TGTGCCAGCAGTGAATTTGGGCAGAGCTATAATTCACCCCTCCACTTT
CASSEFGQSYNSPLHF
>TRBJ1-5|-|TRBV2|-
TGTGCCAGCAGCGGCGGCTGGGGGAGCAATCAGCCCCAGCATTTT
CASSGGWGSNQPQHF
>TRBJ1-2|-|TRBV7-2|TRBD1
TGTGCCAGCAGCCCACAGGGGGCGCCAGGCTATGGCTACACCTTC
CASSPQGAPGYGYTF
>TRBJ2-7|-|TRBV18|-
TGTGCCAGCTCACTCTCCGGGGAAGGGTCCTACGAGCAGTACTTC
CASSLSGEGSYEQYF
>TRBJ2-7|-|TRBV5-1|TRBD2
TGCGCCAGCAGCCCAGCGGGACTAGCTAACGACGAGCAGTACTTC
CASSPAGLANDEQYF
>TRBJ1-1|once|TRBV10-3|TRBD1
TGTGCCATCAGTCCCAGGGGGCTGAACACTGAAGCTTTCTTT
CAISPRGLNTEAFF
>TRBJ2-7|-|TRBV6-5|-
TGTGCCAGCAGACCAGTCGTGGGCTCCTACGAGCAGTACTTC
CASRPVVGSYEQYF
>TRBJ1-3|-|TRBV25-1|-
TGTGCCAGCAGAAGTTGGGGGGGCACTGGAAACACCATATATTTT
CASRSWGGTGNTIYF
>TRBJ2-1|-|TRBV27|-
TGTGCCAGCAGTTTACAATCGTGGGTTGATGAGCAGTTCTTC
CASSLQSWVDEQFF
>TRBJ1-5|-|TRBV28|-
TGTGCCAGCAGTTCAAACCTCCGGGACTCAGATTGGAGCCAGCCCCAGCATTTT
CASSSNLRDSDWSQPQHF